This passage covers 31 T cell receptor beta chains from one sample sequenced in a study of regulatory T cells in long-lasting Graves disease. Arm-PCR with iRepertoire HTBI primers amplified the CDR3 regions for these TCR beta libraries. TCRdb re-called the multiplex PCR reads through MiXCR, storing one row per CDR3 protein. The sample contains approximately 360,000 distinct CDR3 sequences, about 23% of which appear only once. Described time point: persistent/refractory GD, antithyroid drugs over 5 years with positive TRAb. PBMC-extracted RNA yielded the TCR library. The sequences come from peripheral blood mononuclear cells (PBMCs), collected when the disease was refractory, from a patient treated with antithyroid drugs. These receptors came from a woman in her thirties or forties with Graves disease.

The sample holds many counts of this clonotype. The J gene is TRBJ2-7, the V gene TRBV28, with 9 bases matching TRBD1. The CDR3 is 15 residues long. V was clipped by 2 bases and J by 3 bases; unmatched bases: 5. Germline V gene lookup returns CDR1 MDHEN and CDR2 SYDVKM. CDR3 in amino acids: CASSLGTGRRYEQYF. CDR3 nucleotides: TGTGCCAGCAGTTTAGGGACAGGGAGACGCTACGAGCAGTACTTC.

In its sample, this clonotype was seen many times. This chain links TRBV15 with TRBJ1-5; D remains ambiguous. V lost 3 bases and J lost 6, with 9 bases in between. Germline CDR1 and CDR2: LNHNV and YYDKDF (reference sequence). The CDR3 consists of 13 residues. The CDR3 loop is CATSSGLVQPQHF. The CDR3, as DNA: TGTGCCACCAGCAGCGGACTGGTTCAGCCCCAGCATTTT.

With respect to this clonotype: This may come from a read error, since a much larger clone is one base off. The rearrangement links TRBV7-8 to TRBJ1-2, with D hard to call. CDR1 SGHVS and CDR2 FQNEAQ come from the germline V gene. This CDR3 contains 11 residues. Here the CDR3 DNA reads TGTGCCAGCGTAGGAGACTATGGCCACACCTTC. Its translation: CASVGDYGHTF. The variable domain in full, completed from reference TRBV7-8 and TRBJ1-2, reads GAGVSQSPRYKVAKRGQDVALRCDPISGHVSLFWYQQALGQGPEFLTYFQNEAQLDKSGLPSDRFFAERPEGSVSTLKIQRTQQEDSAVYLCASVGDYGHTFGSGTRLTVV.

V and J are TRBV20-1 and TRBJ1-1; TRBD1 aligns across 10 bases. The CDR3 runs 15 residues. The germline V gene encodes CDR1 DFQATT and CDR2 SNEGSKA (reference sequence). V dropped 4 bases and J dropped 4; count of bases not matched to a gene: 9. Written as DNA, the CDR3 is TGCAGTGCTACCCTCCGGGACAGGGGTGGCACTGAAGCTTTCTTT. Translation gives CSATLRDRGGTEAFF.

This chain joins TRBV6-2 or TRBV6-3 and TRBJ2-1, with a weak D call TRBD1 (6 bases). From germline, CDR1 is MNHEY and CDR2 SVGEGT. The CDR3 runs 13 residues. Trimming left V 5 bases short and J 10 bases short, with 15 bases between. CDR3 amino acids: CASSVIQGPEQFF. In nucleotides, the CDR3 is TGTGCCAGCAGTGTAATACAGGGTCCCGAGCAGTTCTTC.

This clonotype showed up just a few times. This chain connects TRBV11-2 to TRBJ1-6, with D perhaps matching TRBD1 (5 bases). V was trimmed by 6 bases and J by 0 bases, leaving 33 bases between them. The germline V gene has CDR1 SGHAT and CDR2 FQNNGV. This CDR3 is built from 23 residues. The CDR3 here is CASSLGRRVLGLSLSSYNSPLHF. CDR3 in DNA: TGTGCCAGCAGTTTGGGACGACGGGTGCTTGGGCTATCCCTAAGCTCCTATAATTCACCCCTCCACTTT.

Only a few counts were recorded for this clonotype. J is TRBJ1-5 and V is TRBV6-1, with 9 bases identical to TRBD1. The CDR3 is made up of 15 amino acids. Per germline, CDR1 MNHNS and CDR2 SASEGT. After removal of 10 bases from V and 6 bases from J, the junction contained 13 bases not matched to a gene. The CDR3 protein is CATKSKGTGSQPQHF. CDR3 nucleotides: TGTGCCACAAAAAGCAAAGGGACAGGGAGTCAGCCCCAGCATTTT.

J is TRBJ1-6 and V is TRBV6-1; D remains ambiguous. V was pared by 3 bases and J by 12 bases, with 12 bases between. In germline, CDR1 is MNHNS, CDR2 SASEGT. This CDR3 is built from 13 residues. The CDR3 DNA is TGTGCCAGCAGTGACAGCTCTGTGTTACCCCTCCACTTT. It translates to CASSDSSVLPLHF.

This clonotype showed up many times. The chain uses TRBV28 and TRBJ1-4; unclear D gene. The ends were cut back, 5 bases at V and 6 bases at J, with 19 bases in the middle. The CDR3 runs to 16 residues. Germline-derived CDR1 and CDR2 are MDHEN and SYDVKM. CDR3 protein: CASSPSAAGEHEKLFF. The CDR3 coding sequence is TGTGCCAGCAGTCCCTCTGCAGCGGGAGAACATGAAAAACTGTTTTTT.

In this sample, this clonotype turned up many times. The chain couples TRBV2 to TRBJ1-5; 8 bases fit TRBD1. Per germline, CDR1 SNHLY and CDR2 FYNNEI. The CDR3 sequence is 12 residues long. The V segment lost 7 bases and the J segment 7 bases; nucleotides outside the gene matches: 3. CDR3 residues: CASTGQGQPQHF. For the CDR3, the DNA is TGTGCCAGCACCGGACAGGGCCAGCCCCAGCATTTT.

The chain carries TRBV4-1 and TRBJ2-7; D possibly matches TRBD1 or TRBD2 (5 bases each). Germline CDR1 MGHRA, CDR2 YSYEKL. V was trimmed by 2 bases and J by 8 bases, leaving 7 bases between them. There are 11 residues in the CDR3. Written as DNA, the CDR3 is TGCGCCAGCAGCCAAATGGGACAGCAGTACTTC. This sequence encodes CASSQMGQQYF.

This clonotype was observed a handful of times. This chain joins TRBV9 and TRBJ1-1; D is unclear. CDR3 length: 13 residues. CDR1 is SGDLS, CDR2 YYNGEE, per germline. V lost 4 bases, J lost 5 bases, and 12 bases lay in between. The CDR3 here is CASSPNGPTEAFF. The CDR3 nucleotides are TGTGCCAGCAGCCCGAACGGCCCGACTGAAGCTTTCTTT.

CDR3 coding DNA: TGTGCCAGCAGCAATACAGGGTTAGGGAACACTGAAGCTTTCTTT. Translated, it gives CASSNTGLGNTEAFF. The V and J genes are TRBV7-9 and TRBJ1-1; D is possibly TRBD1 (6 bases). The CDR3 is made up of 15 amino acids. Trimming shortened V by 5 bases and J by 1 base, and 14 bases separated the two germline ends. CDR1 and CDR2 (germline): SEHNR, FQNEAQ (reference sequence).

This chain connects TRBV2 to TRBJ2-7, with a tentative D call TRBD2 (6 bases). Trimming shortened V by 6 bases and J by 6 bases, and 27 bases separated the two germline ends. Germline V CDR1 and CDR2: SNHLY, FYNNEI. There are 17 residues in the CDR3. As DNA, the CDR3 is TGTGCCAGCAGCCACCGCCTGACTAGGGACGTCGTTGGCGAGCAGTACTTC. It encodes CASSHRLTRDVVGEQYF.

This clonotype turned up a few times. This chain links TRBV28 with TRBJ1-5, with unresolved D. The CDR3 runs 17 residues. From germline, CDR1 is MDHEN and CDR2 SYDVKM. V shed 5 bases and J shed 0 bases, with 17 bases lying between them. CDR3 nucleotide sequence: TGTGCCAGCAGTCTGGAGCACCCAGTAATTAGCAATCAGCCCCAGCATTTT. Translated: CASSLEHPVISNQPQHF.

This clonotype was observed a handful of times. The V call is TRBV4-2, the J call TRBJ2-2, with D perhaps matching TRBD1 (5 bases). The germline V and J ends were trimmed by 1 base and 0 bases, with 6 bases remaining between them. Germline V gives CDR1 LGHNA, CDR2 YNFKEQ. There are 15 residues in the CDR3. CDR3 bases: TGTGCCAGCAGCCAAGGACAGACGAACACCGGGGAGCTGTTTTTT. Translating it yields CASSQGQTNTGELFF.

This clonotype was observed at least ten times. The chain is built from TRBV28 and TRBJ2-7; D is ambiguous. Trimming took 6 bases from V and 5 from J, leaving 5 bases between them. The CDR3 is 10 residues long. Germline values: CDR1 MDHEN, CDR2 SYDVKM. In DNA form, the CDR3 reads TGTGCCAGCAGCCGTAACGAGCAGTACTTC. Translation gives CASSRNEQYF.

The chain combines TRBV25-1 with TRBJ2-6; D might be TRBD2 (6 bases). V gave up 6 bases and J gave up 7 bases, with 13 bases separating them. Germline CDR1 reads MGHDK; CDR2 reads SYGVNS. This CDR3 comprises 14 residues. CDR3 protein: CASSQGGVANVLTF. In DNA, the CDR3 is TGTGCCAGCAGCCAGGGCGGGGTTGCCAACGTCCTGACTTTC.

The chain combines TRBV29-1 with TRBJ2-1; unclear D gene. The germline V gene has CDR1 SQVTM and CDR2 ANQGSEA. V was clipped by 1 base and J by 12 bases, with 10 bases between them. This CDR3 region has 11 residues. This CDR3 is CSVEGGEGQFF. The CDR3 nucleotides are TGCAGCGTTGAAGGTGGGGAAGGGCAGTTCTTC.

The genes are TRBV7-2 and TRBJ2-5; 8 nucleotides line up with TRBD2. Losses at the gene ends were 3 bases for V and 5 bases for J; bases not matched to a gene: 5. Germline V gene sequence: CDR1 SGHTA, CDR2 FQGNSA. The CDR3 totals 14 residues. The CDR3 sequence: CASSFYSGGETQYF. As DNA, the CDR3 is TGTGCCAGCAGCTTTTATTCGGGGGGGGAGACCCAGTACTTC.

This clonotype has more than one count but fewer than ten. The chain recombines TRBV19 with TRBJ2-2, with D uncertain. In germline, CDR1 is LNHDA, CDR2 SQIVND (reference sequence). V was cut by 3 bases and J by 6 bases, with 11 bases left in between. This CDR3 comprises 14 residues. The CDR3 loop is CASSIPFPAGELFF. CDR3 coding DNA: TGTGCCAGTAGTATCCCCTTCCCGGCCGGGGAGCTGTTTTTT.

There are a few counts of this clonotype. The genes are TRBV7-9 and TRBJ2-4; a possible D gene is TRBD2 (6 bases). The CDR3 loop spans 15 amino acids. Germline V gene lookup returns CDR1 SEHNR and CDR2 FQNEAQ (reference sequence). With 5 bases removed from V and 4 bases from J, the gap between germline ends came to 15 bases. The CDR3 region is CASSPGSHTKNIQYF. The CDR3 region has the DNA TGTGCCAGCAGCCCCGGGAGTCATACTAAAAACATTCAGTACTTC.

The rearrangement links TRBV12-3 or TRBV12-4 to TRBJ1-6; D is ambiguous. Trimming took off 2 bases at V and 10 bases at J, with 15 bases between the two ends. This CDR3 is 15 amino acids long. Written as DNA, the CDR3 is TGTGCCAGCAGTTTATCGGAAAGGGTGAGGTCACCCCTCCACTTT. Translation: CASSLSERVRSPLHF.

This chain connects TRBV20-1 to TRBJ2-1; 13 bases fit TRBD2. Germline loops: CDR1 DFQATT, CDR2 SNEGSKA (reference sequence). This CDR3 has 16 residues. J lost 10 bases, V lost 5 bases, and 14 bases had no gene match. The CDR3 spells CSAELGLAGHRGEQFF. The CDR3 nucleotides read TGCAGTGCTGAACTGGGACTAGCGGGGCACCGGGGGGAGCAGTTCTTC.

This clonotype was observed a few times. As DNA, the CDR3 is TGTGCCACATCCTACTACAGGGCTGGGACGGGGGAGCAGTACTTC. Translating it yields CATSYYRAGTGEQYF. This chain links TRBV19 with TRBJ2-7; possibly TRBD1 for D (6 bases). The germline V and J ends were trimmed by 10 bases and 7 bases, with 26 bases remaining between them. CDR3 size: 15 residues. Germline-derived CDR1 and CDR2 are LNHDA and SQIVND (reference sequence). Full variable domain (rest looked up from reference TRBV19 and TRBJ2-7): DGGITQSPKYLFRKEGQNVTLSCEQNLNHDAMYWYRQDPGQGLRLIYYSQIVNDFQKGDIAEGYSVSREKKESFPLTVTSAQKNPTAFYLCATSYYRAGTGEQYFGPGTRLTVT.

This clonotype has at least ten counts. The V gene is TRBV2, the J gene TRBJ2-7, with 8 positions matching TRBD1. The CDR3 length is 14 residues. From germline, CDR1 is SNHLY and CDR2 FYNNEI. With V trimmed by 6 bases and J by 6 bases, 10 bases remained unmatched. The CDR3 reads CASRQQGARIEQYF. In DNA form, the CDR3 reads TGTGCCAGCAGACAGCAGGGGGCGCGGATCGAGCAGTACTTC.

This clonotype was seen many times. The chain links TRBV11-2 to TRBJ2-7; D unclear. The CDR3 totals 16 residues. Per the germline V gene, CDR1 is SGHAT and CDR2 is FQNNGV. Trimming took 2 bases from V and 3 from J, leaving 17 bases between them. This CDR3 reads CASSLNWVGYDYEQYF. The CDR3 DNA sequence: TGTGCCAGCAGCTTAAATTGGGTGGGGTATGACTACGAGCAGTACTTC.

This clonotype was seen many times. This chain connects TRBV28 to TRBJ2-5, with no clear D. Deletions cut 3 bases from V and 1 base from J, with 12 bases between. Germline V gives CDR1 MDHEN, CDR2 SYDVKM. CDR3 size: 15 residues. The CDR3 loop reads CASSFIQRGQETQYF. For the CDR3, the DNA is TGTGCCAGCAGTTTTATCCAGCGAGGCCAAGAGACCCAGTACTTC.

Of note for this clonotype: This may be a read error, as it is one base from a much larger clone. The chain carries TRBV7-9 and TRBJ1-1; 7 bases are a match to TRBD1. Germline loops: CDR1 SEHNR, CDR2 FQNEAQ (reference sequence). This CDR3 spans 13 amino acids. Losses at the gene ends were 5 bases for V and 5 bases for J; bases not matched to a gene: 5. The CDR3 protein is CASSTQGRTEAFF. In DNA, the CDR3 is TGTGCCAGCAGCACACAGGGGAGGACTGAAGCTTTCTTT.

This clonotype appeared many times. The chain is built from TRBV7-3 and TRBJ1-1; weak D call: TRBD1 (5 bases). This CDR3 is built from 13 residues. Germline values: CDR1 SGHTA, CDR2 FQGTGA. V dropped 5 bases and J dropped 4 bases, with 11 bases sitting between them. This CDR3 is CASSVGGGTEAFF. The CDR3 DNA reads as TGTGCCAGCAGCGTGGGCGGGGGCACTGAAGCTTTCTTT.

This clonotype came up many times. The chain uses TRBV28 and TRBJ2-7; D remains unclear. This CDR3 spans 12 amino acids. The V and J ends lost 2 bases and 12 bases respectively, with 14 bases between them. Germline V gives CDR1 MDHEN, CDR2 SYDVKM. The CDR3 DNA reads as TGTGCCAGCAGTTTAATAAAGACGACACGGTACTTC. Translation gives CASSLIKTTRYF.